This T cell receptor (beta chain) was retrieved from a study of blood T cell repertoires in COVID-19. Study context: The cDNA or gDNA used as material had been derived from T cells, B-cell-depleted T cells, or PBMCs.

Study members were between about 18 and 95 years old and lived in some 22 US regions. Assignment of participants to cohorts was predicated upon participant-reported clinical history. In the study's own analysis: Amplification with reference gene primers provided the estimates of nucleated cell counts. TCRdb's table, derived via immunoSEQ multiplex PCR, lists solely in-frame clones and lacks some. Clonal size and the V and J genes are those of that table, whereas D and trimming came from the DNA. Of about 240,000 clones in the sample, around 87% were seen once. This sequence was found in a woman aged 40 to 49 with acute COVID-19. Sequenced input: PBMCs or T cells enriched from blood (not recorded which).

The CDR3 DNA reads TGTGCCAGCAGCCGGGGACAGTACACTGAAGCTTTCTTT. Translated, it gives CASSRGQYTEAFF. V and J are TRBV7-9 and TRBJ1-1; 7 bases align to TRBD1. V lost 5 bases and J lost 3; bases outside the gene matches: 3. This CDR3 comprises 13 residues. Germline CDR1 is SEHNR and CDR2 is FQNEAQ (reference sequence).